These T cell receptor beta chains were read from a single sample in a study of PD-L1 blockade in urothelial cancer. Some clones are missing from TCRdb's copy, which holds only in-frame ones; the method was immunoSEQ multiplex PCR. The sample lists approximately 93,000 clones, roughly 83% occurring once. Sequenced here: PBMCs, sampled around atezolizumab (anti-PD-L1) treatment. Receptors were obtained from a man between 65 and 85 years old with urothelial cancer. Both conserved end residues are part of each CDR3. D genes are given only for firm matches. Rows give clone size only sometimes, using once, few, many, or a class for an expanded clone.

TRBJ2-6 | TRBV5-4 | 17 | . | . | CASTFQGWRTGANVLTF | TGTGCCAGCACCTTCCAGGGCTGGCGGACTGGGGCCAACGTCCTGACTTTC
TRBJ2-7 | TRBV7-2 | 16 | few | TRBD2 | CASSLTHLAGNYEQYF | TGTGCCAGCAGCTTAACTCATCTAGCGGGCAACTACGAGCAGTACTTC
TRBJ1-6 | TRBV19 | 15 | . | TRBD1 | CASSIGGQTGSPLHF | TGTGCCAGTAGTATCGGGGGACAGACGGGATCACCCCTCCACTTT
TRBJ1-5 | TRBV4-1 | 16 | . | . | CASSQEQGQGNQPQHF | TGCGCCAGCAGCCAAGAACAGGGTCAGGGCAATCAGCCCCAGCATTTT
TRBJ2-1 | TRBV11-2 | 16 | . | TRBD1 | CASSEPTGGADNEQFF | TGTGCCAGCAGCGAACCGACAGGGGGCGCTGACAATGAGCAGTTCTTC
TRBJ2-5 | TRBV11-2 | 14 | . | TRBD1 | CASSSPGGLETQYF | TGTGCCAGCAGCTCCCCAGGGGGCTTAGAGACCCAGTACTTC
TRBJ1-5 | TRBV19 | 15 | . | . | CASSIVTGGNQPQHF | TGTGCCAGTAGTATAGTCACAGGTGGGAATCAGCCCCAGCATTTT
TRBJ2-7 | TRBV5-1 | 15 | . | TRBD2 | CASSSSGGSSYEQYF | TGCGCCAGCAGCTCCAGCGGGGGAAGCTCCTACGAGCAGTACTTC
TRBJ2-5 | TRBV29-1 | 11 | . | . | CSSRAQETQYF | TGCAGCTCGCGAGCCCAAGAGACCCAGTACTTC
TRBJ2-5 | TRBV18 | 16 | . | TRBD1 | CASSDLGQGARETQYF | TGTGCCAGCTCGGACTTAGGACAGGGGGCTCGAGAGACCCAGTACTTC
TRBJ2-6 | TRBV6-6 | 15 | few | . | CASSPRQAGANVLTF | TGTGCCAGCAGCCCGCGCCAAGCTGGGGCCAACGTCCTGACTTTC
TRBJ1-3 | TRBV2 | 13 | . | . | CASSLFSGNTIYF | TGTGCCAGCAGTCTATTCTCTGGAAACACCATATATTTT
TRBJ1-1 | TRBV6-1 | 13 | . | . | CASSENAGTEAFF | TGTGCCAGCAGTGAGAATGCGGGAACTGAAGCTTTCTTT
TRBJ2-6 | TRBV5-6 | 19 | . | TRBD1 | CASSLPGDRLFSGANVLTF | TGTGCCAGCAGCTTACCCGGGGACAGGCTATTCTCTGGGGCCAACGTCCTGACTTTC
TRBJ2-7 | TRBV19 | 14 | . | TRBD2 | CASSIQRESYEQYF | TGTGCCAGTAGTATCCAGCGGGAGTCCTACGAGCAGTACTTC
TRBJ2-5 | TRBV4-3 | 18 | . | . | CASSQDRASRSNRETQYF | TGCGCCAGCAGCCAAGATCGTGCTAGCAGATCGAACCGAGAGACCCAGTACTTC
TRBJ2-5 | TRBV7-9 | 14 | once | . | CASSLALGGETQYF | TGTGCCAGCAGCTTAGCGCTCGGGGGAGAGACCCAGTACTTC
TRBJ1-5 | TRBV18 | 15 | . | TRBD1 | CASSTGLGNNQPQHF | TGTGCCAGCTCGACAGGGCTAGGGAACAATCAGCCCCAGCATTTT
TRBJ2-1 | TRBV11-3 | 14 | . | . | CASSLDPRGNEQFF | TGTGCCAGCAGCTTAGATCCAAGGGGCAATGAGCAGTTCTTC
TRBJ1-4 | TRBV5-4 | 15 | few | . | CASSRGGETNEKLFF | TGTGCCAGCAGCCGGGGGGGGGAAACTAATGAAAAACTGTTTTTT
TRBJ2-7 | TRBV2 | 16 | . | TRBD1 | CASSSGTGLRSYEQYF | TGTGCCAGCAGCTCCGGGACAGGGTTGAGGTCCTACGAGCAGTACTTC
TRBJ1-2 | TRBV4-1 | 14 | few | . | CASSQGVGDYGYTF | TGCGCCAGCAGCCAAGGGGTAGGGGACTATGGCTACACCTTC
TRBJ1-6 | TRBV7-9 | 15 | . | . | CASSLGGGNNSPLHF | TGTGCCAGCAGCTTAGGTGGGGGGAATAATTCACCCCTCCACTTT
TRBJ2-7 | TRBV7-9 | 13 | few | TRBD1 | CASSFDRGTEQYF | TGTGCCAGCAGCTTTGACAGGGGAACCGAGCAGTACTTC
TRBJ2-1 | TRBV6-4 | 14 | . | TRBD1 | CASSAGQGKNEQFF | TGTGCCAGCAGTGCGGGACAGGGTAAAAATGAGCAGTTCTTC
TRBJ2-3 | TRBV7-9 | 13 | . | . | CASSLGATDTQYF | TGTGCCAGCAGCTTAGGGGCTACAGATACGCAGTATTTT